Listed below are T cell receptor beta chains from one sample, sequenced in a study of control samples from healthy donors and cancer patients. The assay was immunoSEQ multiplex PCR, and TCRdb's table has in-frame clones only and misses some. The data hold some 130,000 clones, with 80% to 95% observed a single time. Sequencing used blood. All receptors come from a man in his thirties or forties in good health. The conserved cysteine and the conserved F or W are not part of the CDR3 here.

CDR3 length,V gene,J gene,CDR3 protein
14,TRBV28,TRBJ2-2,ASSPHRDSNTGELF
17,TRBV7-9,TRBJ2-3,ASSPRRFGDPPNADTQY
14,TRBV24-1,TRBJ2-3,ATSDLGDRGADTQY
14,TRBV5-8,TRBJ2-3,ASSLGSTGSTDTQY
13,TRBV2,TRBJ2-3,ASRALGLAANTQY
13,TRBV2,TRBJ2-3,ASSFRSGNTDTQY
9,TRBV30,TRBJ2-1,AWSTTGEQF
13,TRBV4-2,TRBJ1-5,ASSQVAGNNQPQH
8,TRBV30,TRBJ2-7,AWSVNEQY
11,TRBV28,TRBJ1-2,ASTEGAGLGYT
13,TRBV9,TRBJ1-2,ASSPTGRWLDGYT
13,TRBV4-1,TRBJ2-1,ASSPRTSGSTEQF
15,TRBV28,TRBJ2-7,ASSPNRQGRPTYEQY
12,TRBV2,TRBJ2-7,ASSAGQILGEQY
14,TRBV19,TRBJ2-2,ASSIATGGYTGELF
11,TRBV5-6,TRBJ1-2,ASSLLRGNGYT
10,TRBV2,TRBJ2-5,ASSEGEETQY
12,TRBV5-4,TRBJ1-1,ASSLPALNTEAF
13,TRBV18,TRBJ2-1,ASSPRSGWYNEQF
14,TRBV27,TRBJ2-1,ASSPTTGSSYNEQF
13,TRBV27,TRBJ1-2,ASRRRDRPLYGYT
13,TRBV29-1,TRBJ2-1,SVDTSGSSYNEQF
12,TRBV7-2,TRBJ1-5,ASSLEMGGQPQH
11,TRBV7-2,TRBJ1-5,ASSLIWNQPQH
13,TRBV19,TRBJ1-3,ASRGRGIAGNTIY
15,TRBV4-1,TRBJ1-4,ASSQDAGRISNEKLF
14,TRBV6-4,TRBJ2-7,ASSLFADQTTYEQY
12,TRBV30,TRBJ1-3,AGLLLLSGNTIY
13,TRBV28,TRBJ2-3,ASSLLGRAADTQY
13,TRBV6-4,TRBJ2-1,ASSDSPGQQGEQF
13,TRBV3-1/TRBV3-2,TRBJ2-7,ASSQPGTSTYEQY
13,TRBV6-1,TRBJ2-7,ASSESGTGGYEQY
13,TRBV20-1,TRBJ2-7,SASDPGGYSYEQY
13,TRBV7-9,TRBJ2-5,ASSQGLAGQETQY
11,TRBV7-9,TRBJ2-7,ASSKRGVFEQY
12,TRBV15,TRBJ2-7,ATSGGQGADEQY
11,TRBV29-1,TRBJ2-1,SVDAGAGNEQF
11,TRBV10-3,TRBJ1-2,AISGTGGFGYT
10,TRBV7-2,TRBJ1-6,ASSSYNSPLH
12,TRBV18,TRBJ2-7,ASSSTGGNYEQY
13,TRBV28,TRBJ2-3,ASLSRGGGTDTQY
14,TRBV7-3,TRBJ2-1,ASSPITGGPGNEQF
14,TRBV11-3,TRBJ2-3,ASSLRVAGLTDTQY
11,TRBV19,TRBJ2-5,ASSITALETQY